These 18 T cell receptor beta chains came from one sample sequenced in a study of Ad26.COV2.S vaccination and SARS-CoV-2 variants. Generated by immunoSEQ multiplex PCR, the TCRdb table keeps only in-frame clones and is missing some. The sample has about 280,000 clones, about 89% seen once. The treatment was: roughly 20 received Ad26.COV2.S at low or high dose, single or two shots; five or six received placebo; per-sample allocation not given. The samples were gathered on day 63 after the first injection of vaccine or placebo. The input for sequencing was peripheral blood, taken in a trial of Ad26.COV2.S vaccine versus placebo. These TCRs come from a person between 18 and 65 years old who received the Ad26.COV2.S COVID-19 vaccine or a placebo.

The V gene is TRBV28, the J gene TRBJ1-6; 10 nucleotides agree with TRBD1. The CDR3 consists of 15 residues. V lost 5 bases, J lost 7 bases, and 5 bases stayed unmatched. CDR1 is MDHEN and CDR2 is SYDVKM in the germline V gene. Here the CDR3 DNA reads TGTGCCAGCAGTCCTAGGGACAGGGGAAATTCACCCCTCCACTTT. As protein: CASSPRDRGNSPLHF. Filled out from reference TRBV28 and TRBJ1-6, the complete variable domain reads DVKVTQSSRYLVKRTGEKVFLECVQDMDHENMFWYRQDPGLGLRLIYFSYDVKMKEKGDIPEGYSVSREKKERFSLILESASTNQTSMYLCASSPRDRGNSPLHFGNGTRLTVT.

This chain joins TRBV28 and TRBJ2-1; D may be TRBD2 (6 bases). This CDR3 comprises 16 residues. The germline V and J ends were trimmed by 3 bases and 1 base, with 13 bases remaining between them. Germline CDR1 MDHEN, CDR2 SYDVKM. The CDR3 DNA reads as TGTGCCAGCAGTTTGGGGCGGGGACCTTCCTACAATGAGCAGTTCTTC. Translation gives CASSLGRGPSYNEQFF.

The chain uses TRBV28 and TRBJ1-5, with a weak D call TRBD1 (6 bases). The CDR3 spans 16 residues. Trimming removed 4 bases at V and 4 bases at J, with 17 bases between. Looked up from germline, CDR1 is MDHEN and CDR2 is SYDVKM. The CDR3 sequence is CASSYLRQVHNQPQHF. The CDR3 DNA is TGTGCCAGCAGTTATCTGAGACAGGTCCATAATCAGCCCCAGCATTTT.

The CDR3 sequence: CASSVEAFDRWNEQFF. CDR3 in DNA: TGTGCCAGCAGCGTAGAAGCATTCGATCGATGGAATGAGCAGTTCTTC. This chain connects TRBV9 to TRBJ2-1, with no clear D. This CDR3 region has 16 residues. Germline loops: CDR1 SGDLS, CDR2 YYNGEE. Trimming stripped 0 bases from V and 7 bases from J, with 17 bases between.

The chain recombines TRBV3-1 (or the pseudogene TRBV3-2) with TRBJ1-1; no clear D gene. With 0 bases removed from V and 3 bases from J, the gap between germline ends came to 11 bases. The CDR3 is 15 amino acids. Germline-derived CDR1 and CDR2 are LGHDT and YNNKEL (reference sequence). The chain's CDR3 is CASSQEIGSDTEAFF. The CDR3 bases are TGTGCCAGCAGCCAAGAGATAGGGTCGGACACTGAAGCTTTCTTT.

The chain couples TRBV7-2 to TRBJ2-2; D remains ambiguous. CDR1 and CDR2 from the germline V gene are SGHTA and FQGNSA. The CDR3 is made up of 14 amino acids. V gave up 2 bases and J gave up 4 bases, with 8 bases separating them. The CDR3 coding sequence is TGTGCCAGCAGCTTACTTAGGGTCACCGGGGAGCTGTTTTTT. Its translation is CASSLLRVTGELFF.

The rearrangement links TRBV7-9 to TRBJ2-3; D is perhaps TRBD2 (5 bases). The V and J ends lost 5 bases and 6 bases respectively, with 12 bases between them. CDR1 is SEHNR and CDR2 is FQNEAQ in the germline V gene (reference sequence). This CDR3 has 13 amino acids. The CDR3 is CASSPEGGDTQYF. CDR3 DNA: TGTGCCAGCAGCCCAGAGGGTGGGGATACGCAGTATTTT.

This clone was observed once. The chain recombines TRBV7-9 with TRBJ2-3; D unclear. V lost 4 bases and J lost 3, with 11 bases in between. CDR3 length equals 14 residues. Germline-derived CDR1 and CDR2 are SEHNR and FQNEAQ (reference sequence). For the CDR3, the DNA is TGTGCCAGCAGCTCGAACCCCGGTACAGATACGCAGTATTTT. Its translation: CASSSNPGTDTQYF.

The rearrangement links TRBV5-1 to TRBJ1-1, with D hard to call. Germline V gene data show CDR1 as SGHRS and CDR2 as YFSETQ. V shed 3 bases and J shed 1 base, with 13 bases lying between them. The CDR3 loop spans 15 amino acids. The CDR3 nucleotides read TGCGCCAGCAGCTCGACCTGGACGGGGAACACTGAAGCTTTCTTT. Protein sequence: CASSSTWTGNTEAFF.

This clone was recorded a few times. The V and J genes are TRBV2 and TRBJ2-2, with a tentative D call TRBD2 (6 bases). Germline CDR1 and CDR2: SNHLY and FYNNEI. This CDR3 contains 15 residues. Trimming removed 11 bases from V and 4 bases from J, with 20 bases in between. CDR3 residues: CASLSGQSSTGELFF. The DNA of the CDR3 is TGTGCCTCCTTGAGCGGGCAATCCTCCACCGGGGAGCTGTTTTTT.

This clone was picked up one time. This chain connects TRBV5-1 to TRBJ1-1; 9 nucleotides align to TRBD1. V shed 4 bases, J shed 5 bases, and the junction held 9 bases outside the gene matches. The CDR3 consists of 15 residues. CDR1 SGHRS and CDR2 YFSETQ come from the germline V gene. The CDR3 loop reads CASSDDDRGVTEAFF. The CDR3 bases are TGCGCCAGCAGCGACGACGACAGGGGGGTAACTGAAGCTTTCTTT.

This rearrangement joins TRBV27 to TRBJ2-7; perhaps TRBD2 as D (6 bases). Germline loops: CDR1 MNHEY, CDR2 SMNVEV (reference sequence). The CDR3 is 15 residues long. Trimming stripped 6 bases from V and 0 bases from J, with 15 bases between. The CDR3 sequence is CASRTSRGVSYEQYF. In DNA, the CDR3 is TGTGCCAGCAGGACCAGTCGCGGGGTCTCCTACGAGCAGTACTTC.

V gene TRBV14 combines with J gene TRBJ2-1, with TRBD2 identical over 11 bases. The CDR3 is made up of 13 amino acids. After removal of 6 bases from V and 5 bases from J, the junction contained 0 bases not matched to a gene. Germline V gene sequence: CDR1 SGHDN, CDR2 FVKESK. This CDR3 is CASRLAGDNEQFF. The CDR3 nucleotides read TGTGCCAGCAGACTAGCGGGAGACAATGAGCAGTTCTTC.

The rearrangement uses TRBV6-1 and TRBJ1-1, with TRBD1 matching over 7 bases. The germline V gene encodes CDR1 MNHNS and CDR2 SASEGT. The V gene end was trimmed by 0 bases and the J gene end by 1 base; junction bases not matched to a gene: 14. There are 19 residues in the CDR3. The CDR3 DNA sequence: TGTGCCAGCAGTGAAGCGGGGCAGGGGGGGTTAAAGAAGAACACTGAAGCTTTCTTT. It yields the protein CASSEAGQGGLKKNTEAFF.

The chain employs TRBV21-1 and TRBJ1-2. TRBV21-1 is designated a pseudogene. The CDR3 covers 14 residues. The CDR3 region is CASSKLSQNYGYTF. CDR3 DNA sequence: TGTGCCAGCAGCAAACTCAGCCAAAACTATGGCTACACCTTC.

The chain is built from TRBV6-5 and TRBJ1-2; D not resolved. The germline V and J ends were trimmed by 2 bases and 8 bases, with 9 bases remaining between them. The germline gives CDR1 MNHEY, CDR2 SVGAGI. This CDR3 has 12 residues. The CDR3 nucleotides are TGTGCCAGCAGTTACGGCGGTGGCGGCTACACCTTC. As protein: CASSYGGGGYTF.

V gene TRBV12-3 or TRBV12-4 combines with J gene TRBJ1-2; weak D call: TRBD1 (6 bases). CDR3 size: 12 residues. V gave up 8 bases and J gave up 8 bases, with 15 bases separating them. The CDR3, as DNA: TGTGCCAGCTCCCTTGGGGGCCGAGGCTACACCTTC. Protein sequence: CASSLGGRGYTF.

Note on this clone: The sample has other DNA sequences that encode this CDR3 too. The rearrangement uses TRBV2 and TRBJ1-2; D gene unclear. Trimming pared 3 bases from V and 4 bases from J, leaving 9 bases between. Germline lookup yields CDR1 SNHLY and CDR2 FYNNEI. The CDR3 has 13 residues. The CDR3 protein is CASSDSPSYGYTF. CDR3 sequence (DNA): TGTGCCAGCAGTGACTCCCCGTCCTATGGCTACACCTTC.